A single TCR beta chain is shown here with its context. The germline V and J ends were trimmed by 0 bases and 0 bases, with 11 bases remaining between them. This CDR3 has 17 amino acids. CDR1 is LGHNA and CDR2 is YSLEER in the germline V gene. The sample comes from a study of OX40 agonist ivuxolimab in advanced cancers. TCRdb's table, derived via immunoSEQ multiplex PCR, lists solely in-frame clones and lacks some. Seen here are under 25,000 clones, about 83% observed once, and the top ten hold approximately 56%. This chain links TRBV4-3 with TRBJ1-4; D not resolved. This receptor was taken from an adult with an advanced solid tumor such as melanoma, head and neck, liver or kidney cancer. The input for sequencing was CD4+ or CD8+ T cells sorted from blood, taken in a trial of the OX40 agonist ivuxolimab. DNA of the CDR3: TGCGCCAGCAGCCAAGATGGGTTGTTCGCAACTAATGAAAAACTGTTTTTT. Amino acids: CASSQDGLFATNEKLFF.